This TCR beta chain was identified in a study of OX40 agonist ivuxolimab in advanced cancers. Profiled with immunoSEQ multiplex PCR; TCRdb holds only in-frame clones, not every one. The profile shows about 21,000 clones, around 80% of them singletons. V was trimmed by 4 bases and J by 5 bases, leaving 22 bases between them. The CDR3 runs to 16 residues. The germline V gene encodes CDR1 SGHDT and CDR2 YYEEEE. The source material was CD4+ or CD8+ T cells sorted from blood, sampled in a trial of the OX40 agonist ivuxolimab. The receptor's source is an adult with an advanced solid tumor such as melanoma, head and neck, liver or kidney cancer. The rearrangement joins TRBV5-6 to TRBJ2-7; D is possibly TRBD1 (5 bases). DNA for the CDR3: TGTGCCAGCAGCCCCCTGGTATTGGCAGGGCTCCACGAGCAGTACTTC. Its translation is CASSPLVLAGLHEQYF.